Presented here are 25 T cell receptor beta chains from one specimen sequenced in a study of T cells in Graves' hyperthyroidism and ophthalmopathy. Authors of the study amplified TCR beta CDR3 regions from RNA transcripts. HTBI primers were the set used in a first-round RT-PCR of the TCR CDR3. TCRdb independently ran MiXCR on the multiplex PCR reads; one entry per CDR3 protein. Here the sample spans fewer than 450,000 distinct CDR3 sequences, approximately 17% being singletons. The sample was blood. These receptors all come from a woman between 25 and 40 years old with Graves' hyperthyroidism that later progressed to Graves' ophthalmopathy.

In its sample, this clonotype was seen a few times. J is TRBJ2-1 and V is TRBV5-1; D could derive from TRBD1 or TRBD2 (5 bases each). Germline lookup yields CDR1 SGHRS and CDR2 YFSETQ. This CDR3 comprises 12 residues. V lost 7 bases and J lost 6, with 11 bases in between. The CDR3 DNA follows: TGCGCCAGCGGGGGTCTGAGCAATGAGCAGTTCTTC. It yields the protein CASGGLSNEQFF.

This chain connects TRBV5-1 to TRBJ2-1, with TRBD1 identical over 12 bases. CDR3 length: 16 amino acids. Germline lookup yields CDR1 SGHRS and CDR2 YFSETQ. After removal of 3 bases from V and 6 bases from J, the junction contained 7 bases not matched to a gene. CDR3: CASSSGQGARSNEQFF. The CDR3 DNA reads as TGCGCCAGCAGCTCGGGACAGGGGGCGAGATCCAATGAGCAGTTCTTC.

J is TRBJ1-4 and V is TRBV5-1; no clear D. V lost 0 bases and J 2 bases, leaving 8 bases between the germline ends. From germline, CDR1 is SGHRS and CDR2 YFSETQ. The CDR3 loop spans 15 amino acids. The CDR3 nucleotides are TGCGCCAGCAGCTTGGGGAGGGCCACTAATGAAAAACTGTTTTTT. Amino acids: CASSLGRATNEKLFF.

Ten or more counts support this clonotype. The rearrangement uses TRBV11-2 and TRBJ1-1; D perhaps matches TRBD1 (6 bases). This CDR3 has 14 residues. The germline gives CDR1 SGHAT, CDR2 FQNNGV. V was shortened by 5 bases and J by 1 base, with 11 bases between the two germline ends. Here the CDR3 reads CASSAQGWNTEAFF. CDR3 sequence (DNA): TGTGCCAGCAGCGCACAGGGCTGGAACACTGAAGCTTTCTTT.

This clonotype was counted at least ten times. The V call is TRBV29-1, the J call TRBJ2-5; 8 bases line up with TRBD2. The V segment lost 4 bases and the J segment 2 bases; nucleotides outside the gene matches: 9. Germline-derived CDR1 and CDR2 are SQVTM and ANQGSEA. This CDR3 comprises 15 residues. This CDR3 is CSVGKGLALQETQYF. The CDR3 DNA sequence: TGCAGCGTTGGAAAAGGACTAGCTTTACAAGAGACCCAGTACTTC.

In its sample, this clonotype was seen many times. J is TRBJ2-5 and V is TRBV28, with TRBD2 identical over 8 bases. With 5 bases clipped from V and 1 base from J, the junction kept 3 bases outside the gene matches. The germline CDR1 and CDR2 sequences are MDHEN and SYDVKM. The CDR3 is made up of 14 amino acids. As DNA, the CDR3 is TGTGCCAGCAGTGTACTAGCGGTCCAAGAGACCCAGTACTTC. Translation: CASSVLAVQETQYF.

This clonotype was detected a few times. The genes are TRBV5-1 and TRBJ1-1; TRBD1 agrees at 8 bases. The CDR3 runs to 13 residues. From germline, CDR1 is SGHRS and CDR2 YFSETQ. V shed 0 bases, J shed 7 bases, and the junction held 2 bases outside the gene matches. CDR3 loop: CASSLGDRIEAFF. The CDR3 DNA reads as TGCGCCAGCAGCTTGGGGGACAGGATTGAAGCTTTCTTT.

Details on this clonotype: With a much larger clone just one base away, this may be a read error. J is TRBJ2-7 and V is TRBV7-9; 9 nucleotides agree with TRBD1. The germline CDR1 and CDR2 sequences are SEHNR and FQNEAQ (reference sequence). This CDR3 is 17 amino acids long. The J segment lost 0 bases and the V segment lost 8 bases, leaving 14 bases of the junction unmatched. The CDR3 reads CASRQNLGQGGSYEQYF. The CDR3 coding sequence is TGTGCCAGCCGCCAAAACCTGGGACAGGGTGGCTCCTACGAGCAGTACTTC.

Points on this clonotype: The germline gene is not matched at one end of the junction; a read error may be the cause. This chain connects TRBV5-1 to TRBJ2-5; maybe TRBD1 (6 bases). CDR3 length: 13 residues. The V gene's germline CDR1 is SGHRS and CDR2 YFSETQ. This chain's CDR3 is CVSSWTDQETQYF. The CDR3 DNA is TGCGTCAGCAGCTGGACAGACCAAGAGACCCAGTACTTC.

The chain is built from TRBV29-1 and TRBJ2-5, with D tentatively TRBD1 or TRBD2 (5 bases each). This CDR3 contains 12 residues. V dropped 7 bases and J dropped 3 bases, with 12 bases sitting between them. Germline CDR1 and CDR2: SQVTM and ANQGSEA. The CDR3 is CSGRDGEETQYF. The CDR3 nucleotides are TGCAGCGGCCGGGACGGCGAAGAGACCCAGTACTTC.

The J gene is TRBJ2-7, the V gene TRBV27; 11 bases align to TRBD2. CDR1 MNHEY and CDR2 SMNVEV come from the germline V gene (reference sequence). Trimming took 5 bases from V and 4 from J; bases not matched to a gene: 7. The CDR3 loop spans 15 amino acids. The CDR3 spells CASSITSGRGYEQYF. In nucleotides, the CDR3 is TGTGCCAGCAGTATTACTAGCGGGAGAGGGTACGAGCAGTACTTC.

This clonotype was recorded at least ten times. The rearrangement joins TRBV2 to TRBJ2-2; D is perhaps TRBD1 (5 bases). CDR1 and CDR2 (germline): SNHLY, FYNNEI. The CDR3 length is 13 residues. V lost 6 bases to trimming and J lost 0 bases, with 5 bases between them. CDR3 nucleotide sequence: TGTGCCAGCAGGGGGCCGAACACCGGGGAGCTGTTTTTT. Translation gives CASRGPNTGELFF.

In this sample, this clonotype turned up many times. The chain has TRBV2 and TRBJ2-5; D is perhaps TRBD2 (5 bases). The CDR3 is made up of 16 amino acids. With 0 bases removed from V and 4 bases from J, the gap between germline ends came to 15 bases. Germline V gene lookup returns CDR1 SNHLY and CDR2 FYNNEI. DNA of the CDR3: TGTGCCAGCAGTGAAGCGCTTCAGCGCGGGCGAGAGACCCAGTACTTC. Translation: CASSEALQRGRETQYF. Filled out from reference TRBV2 and TRBJ2-5, the complete variable domain reads EPEVTQTPSHQVTQMGQEVILRCVPISNHLYFYWYRQILGQKVEFLVSFYNNEISEKSEIFDDQFSVERPDGSNFTLKIRSTKLEDSAMYFCASSEALQRGRETQYFGPGTRLLVL.

This clonotype was recorded at least ten times. V is TRBV7-9 and J is TRBJ1-1, with D tentatively TRBD1 (5 bases). There are 14 residues in the CDR3. Germline CDR1 is SEHNR and CDR2 is FQNEAQ (reference sequence). The V gene lost 3 bases and the J gene lost 5 bases, with 13 bases spanning the gap. CDR3: CASSLGSRGTEAFF. As DNA, the CDR3 is TGTGCCAGCAGCTTGGGGTCTCGGGGGACTGAAGCTTTCTTT.

This clonotype was observed a handful of times. This chain connects TRBV7-2 to TRBJ1-5; D unclear. The CDR3 extends over 16 amino acids. Germline CDR1 SGHTA, CDR2 FQGNSA. The ends were cut back, 1 base at V and 1 base at J, with 11 bases in the middle. The CDR3 DNA is TGTGCCAGCAGCTTAGGGTACCTCTCGAGCAATCAGCCCCAGCATTTT. Translation: CASSLGYLSSNQPQHF.

The table lists this clonotype with a few counts. This rearrangement joins TRBV6-1 to TRBJ1-4; D not certain. V gave up 8 bases and J gave up 2 bases, with 21 bases separating them. From germline, CDR1 is MNHNS and CDR2 SASEGT. CDR3 size: 17 residues. The chain's CDR3 is CASRSPGSSYTNEKLFF. For the CDR3, the DNA is TGTGCCAGCCGAAGCCCGGGATCCAGCTATACTAATGAAAAACTGTTTTTT.

This clonotype was counted a few times. V is TRBV25-1 and J is TRBJ1-4, with 7 bases identical to TRBD1. The CDR3 loop spans 15 amino acids. The J segment lost 6 bases and the V segment lost 5 bases, leaving 9 bases of the junction unmatched. Germline CDR1 reads MGHDK; CDR2 reads SYGVNS. The CDR3: CASSRRDSPYEKLFF. Here the CDR3 DNA reads TGTGCCAGCAGTCGAAGGGACAGCCCCTATGAAAAACTGTTTTTT.

This clonotype has at least ten counts. This sequence joins TRBV6-1 and TRBJ1-6; 7 positions agree with TRBD1. From germline, CDR1 is MNHNS and CDR2 SASEGT. The CDR3 has 15 amino acids. V was clipped by 6 bases and J by 7 bases; unmatched bases: 9. CDR3 sequence (DNA): TGTGCCAGCAGGCAAAAGACAGGGCCCAATTCACCCCTCCACTTT. Its translation is CASRQKTGPNSPLHF.

This clonotype was recorded at least ten times. Compared with germline, one end of the junction differs, possibly owing to a read error. This rearrangement joins TRBV5-1 to TRBJ2-7; 8 positions agree with TRBD2. The CDR3 consists of 15 residues. Germline V gene data show CDR1 as SGHRS and CDR2 as YFSETQ. CDR3 DNA sequence: TGCGCCAGCACCTTGGGTACTAGCGGCTACTACGAGCAGTACTTC. It specifies CASTLGTSGYYEQYF.

This clonotype has ten or more counts. J is TRBJ2-2 and V is TRBV24-1; possibly TRBD1 for D (6 bases). Deletions cut 3 bases from V and 5 bases from J, with 18 bases between. This CDR3 has 17 residues. CDR1 and CDR2 (germline): KGHDR, SFDVKD. This chain's CDR3 is CATSDIAGTKPTGELFF. CDR3 in DNA: TGTGCCACCAGTGATATTGCCGGGACAAAACCAACCGGGGAGCTGTTTTTT.

Ten or more counts support this clonotype. This rearrangement joins TRBV4-1 to TRBJ2-2; TRBD2 aligns across 9 bases. The junction had 7 bases not matched to a gene; V was cut back by 4 bases and J by 7 bases. The CDR3 is 15 amino acids. CDR1 and CDR2 from the germline V gene are MGHRA and YSYEKL. The chain's CDR3 is CASSRGLAEGGELFF. The CDR3 DNA is TGCGCCAGCAGCCGGGGACTAGCTGAGGGCGGGGAGCTGTTTTTT.

Points on this clonotype: In this CDR3 the conserved last residue, phenylalanine or tryptophan, is missing, so a read error is likely. The rearrangement links TRBV19 to TRBJ2-2; D unclear. This CDR3 contains 15 residues. The germline CDR1 and CDR2 sequences are LNHDA and SQIVND (reference sequence). V lost 3 bases and J 0 bases, leaving 8 bases between the germline ends. The CDR3 protein is CASSIGEANTGELFL. The CDR3 DNA follows: TGTGCCAGTAGTATTGGCGAAGCGAACACCGGGGAGCTGTTTCTT.

The V call is TRBV29-1, the J call TRBJ2-2, with TRBD1 matching over 8 bases. The CDR3 covers 14 residues. The J segment lost 3 bases and the V segment lost 5 bases, leaving 5 bases of the junction unmatched. CDR1 is SQVTM and CDR2 is ANQGSEA in the germline V gene. The CDR3 DNA reads TGCAGCGTTATAGACAGGGGCCACACCGGGGAGCTGTTTTTT. Residues: CSVIDRGHTGELFF.

This clonotype was counted ten times or more. The chain carries TRBV11-1 and TRBJ2-2; no firm D call. The CDR3 spans 13 residues. The germline V gene has CDR1 SGHAT and CDR2 FQDESV (reference sequence). V was pared by 3 bases and J by 5 bases, with 7 bases between. The CDR3 reads CASSFLSTGELFF. Written as DNA, the CDR3 is TGTGCCAGCAGCTTTCTTTCGACCGGGGAGCTGTTTTTT.

For this clonotype: A single base separates this from a much larger clone, so it may be a read error. The V gene is TRBV20-1, the J gene TRBJ1-1; no clear D. The CDR3 has 12 residues. From germline, CDR1 is DFQATT and CDR2 SNEGSKA (reference sequence). The CDR3 loop is CGPVGRNTEAFF. The CDR3 nucleotides read TGCGGTCCAGTGGGGAGGAACACTGAAGCTTTCTTT.